The rows below give T cell receptor beta chains drawn from one sample of a study of T cell responses to AZD1222 COVID-19 vaccine. Clones were read by immunoSEQ multiplex PCR, and TCRdb kept only the in-frame ones, dropping some. The sample yields under 90,000 clones, 83% seen once. Sample: peripheral blood, taken 28 days after the second AZD1222 dose. These receptors all come from an adult who received the AZD1222 COVID-19 vaccine. Both conserved end residues are part of each CDR3. The order of the fields is J gene, D gene, clone size, V gene, CDR3 DNA, CDR3 protein. D genes are given only for firm matches. Part of the rows lack a size; the others show once, few, many or a class for expanded clones.

TRBJ2-7 | TRBD2 | . | TRBV4-2 | TGTGCCAGCAGCCAGGAAGGGACTAGCGGCTCCTACGAGCAGTACTTC | CASSQEGTSGSYEQYF
TRBJ1-2 | TRBD1 | . | TRBV19 | TGTGCCAGTAGTATTGGGACAGGTTATGGCTACACCTTC | CASSIGTGYGYTF
TRBJ1-2 | . | . | TRBV7-8 | TGTGCCAGCAGCTTAGCGCAGGGTCCCTATGGCTACACCTTC | CASSLAQGPYGYTF
TRBJ1-1 | TRBD1 | . | TRBV11-2 | TGTGCCAGCAGCTTGCTTCCGGGACAGGGCACTGAAGCTTTCTTT | CASSLLPGQGTEAFF
TRBJ1-1 | TRBD1 | . | TRBV5-4 | TGTGCCAGCAGCCCGGGACAGGGCACCACTGAAGCTTTCTTT | CASSPGQGTTEAFF
TRBJ1-1 | . | . | TRBV6-1 | TGTGCCAGCAGTGGACTTTTGTCAGAGGGGAACACTGAAGCTTTCTTT | CASSGLLSEGNTEAFF
TRBJ1-1 | . | . | TRBV14 | TGTGCCAGCAGTCGGGACGGGAACACTGAAGCTTTCTTT | CASSRDGNTEAFF
TRBJ2-2 | TRBD2 | . | TRBV7-2 | TGTGCCAGCAGCCCAAGCGGGAGTGGCACCGGGGAGCTGTTTTTT | CASSPSGSGTGELFF
TRBJ1-1 | . | few | TRBV6-5 | TGTGCCAGCAAGAAACAGGAGACTGAAGCTTTCTTT | CASKKQETEAFF
TRBJ1-1 | . | . | TRBV14 | TGTGCCAGCAGCCGTAGCAGGTTGAACACTGAAGCTTTCTTT | CASSRSRLNTEAFF
TRBJ1-1 | . | few | TRBV9 | TGTGCCAGCAGCGTCACAGGGAACACTGAAGCTTTCTTT | CASSVTGNTEAFF
TRBJ1-3 | TRBD1 | . | TRBV7-2 | TGTGCCAGCAGCTTGGACAGGGCTGGAAACACCATATATTTT | CASSLDRAGNTIYF
TRBJ2-1 | . | . | TRBV6-2/TRBV6-3 | TGTGCCAGCAGTTCCCTCAGAGGCGAGCAGTTCTTC | CASSSLRGEQFF
TRBJ2-1 | TRBD2 | . | TRBV3-1/TRBV3-2 | TGTGCCAGCAGCCACTACCCGACTAGCGGGAGTTGGAATGAGCAGTTCTTC | CASSHYPTSGSWNEQFF
TRBJ1-5 | . | . | TRBV27 | TGTGCCAGCAGTACGGGGACGGGAAATAGCAATCAGCCCCAGCATTTT | CASSTGTGNSNQPQHF
TRBJ2-2 | TRBD1 | . | TRBV4-3 | TGCGCCAGCAGCCAAGGAACCTCAGGGGGCGGTTGGGGCACCGGGGAGCTGTTTTTT | CASSQGTSGGGWGTGELFF
TRBJ1-2 | . | . | TRBV7-2 | TGTGCCAGCAGCCCCGACAAGGTTGATTGGTATGGCTACACCTTC | CASSPDKVDWYGYTF
TRBJ2-3 | TRBD2 | . | TRBV7-8 | TGTGCCAGCAGCTCCTGGCGGGAGAGGGCAGATACGCAGTATTTT | CASSSWRERADTQYF
TRBJ2-1 | . | . | TRBV7-2 | TGTGCCAGCAGCCCCCCGTCTACAGCCTACAATGAGCAGTTCTTC | CASSPPSTAYNEQFF
TRBJ2-3 | . | . | TRBV6-5 | TGTGCCACAAAAAGGGGCCAGGACTACATGCAGTATTTT | CATKRGQDYMQYF
TRBJ2-7 | . | . | TRBV7-9 | TGTGCCAGCAGGTCCGGTCGGTACGAGCAGTACTTC | CASRSGRYEQYF
TRBJ1-4 | . | . | TRBV7-8 | TGTGCCAGCAGCTCCCCGGGGTCTAATGAAAAACTGTTTTTT | CASSSPGSNEKLFF
TRBJ1-4 | TRBD1 | . | TRBV24-1 | TGTGCCACCAGTGATGTCCCGGGACAGGGGGCGACTAATGAAAAACTGTTTTTT | CATSDVPGQGATNEKLFF
TRBJ1-6 | . | . | TRBV6-5 | TGTGCCAGCAGAGTTAAGAAGGGTTCACCCCTCCACTTT | CASRVKKGSPLHF
TRBJ2-7 | . | . | TRBV9 | TGTGCCAGCAGCCCTCAAGTTAGTTCCTACGAGCAGTACTTC | CASSPQVSSYEQYF
TRBJ2-7 | . | few | TRBV24-1 | TGTGCCACCAGTGACTTCGGAAACCCCTACGAGCAGTACTTC | CATSDFGNPYEQYF
TRBJ2-2 | TRBD1 | . | TRBV28 | TGTGCCAGCAGTCCCCGGACAGGTTCCGGGGAGCTGTTTTTT | CASSPRTGSGELFF
TRBJ1-6 | TRBD1 | . | TRBV27 | TGTGCCTGCGGGAGGGGGCGGGATTCACCCCTCCACTTT | CACGRGRDSPLHF
TRBJ1-1 | . | . | TRBV6-6 | TGTGCCAGCAGCAAAACAGGGCCCAACGGAGCTTTCTTT | CASSKTGPNGAFF
TRBJ2-7 | . | once | TRBV3-1/TRBV3-2 | TGTGCCAGCAGCCAAGGCTTCTCGGGGGTCTCCTACGAGCAGTACTTC | CASSQGFSGVSYEQYF
TRBJ1-3 | . | . | TRBV30 | TGTGCCTGGAGTGTTGGACACTTCTCTGGAAACACCATATATTTT | CAWSVGHFSGNTIYF
TRBJ1-2 | TRBD1 | . | TRBV29-1 | TGCAGCGTCATGACAGGGACCGAGTATGGCTACACCTTC | CSVMTGTEYGYTF
TRBJ2-6 | TRBD1 | . | TRBV15 | TGTGCCACCAGCAGAGATGGGGACAGCTCTGGGGCCAACGTCCTGACTTTC | CATSRDGDSSGANVLTF
TRBJ1-4 | . | . | TRBV5-5 | TGTGCCAGCAGCTTAGCCCAGGTGGCAGTCGGTGAAAAACTGTTTTTT | CASSLAQVAVGEKLFF
TRBJ1-2 | TRBD1 | . | TRBV7-9 | TGTGCCAGCAGCTTAGGGGCCTTGGGGACAGAAGAAATTTACACCTTC | CASSLGALGTEEIYTF
TRBJ2-6 | . | once | TRBV28 | TGTGCCAGCAGTTCCCAGGGGAGCTCTGGGGCCAACGTCCTGACTTTC | CASSSQGSSGANVLTF
TRBJ2-1 | TRBD1 | . | TRBV9 | TGTGCCAGCAGCCCCGGACAGGGGAAAGGAAGTGAGCAGTTCTTC | CASSPGQGKGSEQFF
TRBJ2-7 | TRBD2 | few | TRBV27 | TGTGCCAGCAGTTTAAGGTCCGGGACTAGCGACTACGAGCAGTACTTC | CASSLRSGTSDYEQYF
TRBJ2-7 | TRBD1 | . | TRBV6-1 | TGTGCCAGCAGTGATGACAGGGCGAGGCGCTTC | CASSDDRARRF
TRBJ2-7 | TRBD1 | . | TRBV5-1 | TGCGCCAGCAGCTTCTCCGGACAGGGTTACGAGCAGTACTTC | CASSFSGQGYEQYF
TRBJ2-1 | TRBD1 | . | TRBV10-3 | TGTGCCATCAGTGAGCGGGGACAGGGAAATGAGCAGTTCTTC | CAISERGQGNEQFF
TRBJ2-1 | TRBD2 | . | TRBV11-2 | TGTGCCAGCCACGGACTAGCGGGAGGCCACAATGAGCAGTTCTTC | CASHGLAGGHNEQFF
TRBJ1-1 | . | . | TRBV18 | TGTGCCAGCTCACCGGTCGCGGGGAGAGAGACTGAAGCTTTCTTT | CASSPVAGRETEAFF
TRBJ2-6 | . | . | TRBV12-2 | TGTGCAAGTCGCTCACCACCGTGCTCTGGGGCCAACGTCCTGACTTTC | CASRSPPCSGANVLTF
TRBJ1-1 | . | . | TRBV3-1/TRBV3-2 | TGTGCCAGCAGCCAAGTGGAGGGAAACACTGAAGCTTTCTTT | CASSQVEGNTEAFF
TRBJ2-1 | TRBD2 | . | TRBV6-4 | TGTGCCAGCAGTGTCGGCGGGAGGGCCCACAATGAGCAGTTCTTC | CASSVGGRAHNEQFF
TRBJ1-1 | . | . | TRBV9 | TGTGCCAGCAGCGTAGGGGAGGGGTCCAGGAACACTGAAGCTTTCTTT | CASSVGEGSRNTEAFF
TRBJ2-1 | TRBD2 | . | TRBV5-4 | TGTGCCAGCAGCCAGAAAAGCGGGAGGGCCTACAATGAGCAGTTCTTC | CASSQKSGRAYNEQFF
TRBJ1-5 | . | . | TRBV19 | TGTGCCAGTAGTATGGGGGTGCCACAGCCCCAGCATTTT | CASSMGVPQPQHF
TRBJ2-7 | . | . | TRBV7-2 | TGTGCCAGCAGCCCACTCGGAGGGGGCGCCTCCTACGAGCAGTACTTC | CASSPLGGGASYEQYF
TRBJ1-5 | . | once | TRBV7-2 | TGTGCCAGCAGCTTAGATAGGAATCAGCCCCAGCATTTT | CASSLDRNQPQHF
TRBJ1-5 | . | . | TRBV2 | TGTGCCAGCAGCAGAGGGTCCAGTAGCAATCAGCCCCAGCATTTT | CASSRGSSSNQPQHF
TRBJ2-3 | TRBD2 | . | TRBV5-4 | TGTGCCAGCAGCTTGGCCGTTGGCGGGAGGGCCGTTTTAACAGATACGCAGTATTTT | CASSLAVGGRAVLTDTQYF
TRBJ2-7 | . | . | TRBV29-1 | TGCAGCGTTGAAGATACTAGCCGAAGCTCCTACGAGCAGTACTTC | CSVEDTSRSSYEQYF
TRBJ2-7 | TRBD1 | . | TRBV7-2 | TGTGCCAGCAGACAGGACAGGAACTACGAGCAGTACTTC | CASRQDRNYEQYF
TRBJ2-5 | TRBD2 | . | TRBV5-6 | TGTGCCAGCAGCTTGGCGGGAGGAAGGGCCCAGTACTTC | CASSLAGGRAQYF
TRBJ2-1 | TRBD2 | . | TRBV7-3 | TGTGCCAGCGCGACTATGACTAGCGCAAGCTACAATGAGCAGTTCTTC | CASATMTSASYNEQFF